A selection of T cell receptor beta chains follows, all from one sample in a study of identical twins. TCRdb processed the 5' RACE reads anew with MiXCR; each CDR3 protein has one entry. The profile covers approximately 240,000 distinct CDR3 sequences, with around 15% appearing a single time and under 9.5% taken by the ten largest. Sequencing was carried out using memory (CD45RO+) T cells sorted from blood. Every receptor here comes from a woman aged 18-29 years in good health. Both conserved end residues are part of each CDR3. The D gene is left open where the match is weak. Size tells how often a clone was seen (once, few, many) or the class of an expanded clone, and some rows leave it out.

D	J	V	size	CDR3	DNA
NA	TRBJ2-1	TRBV20-1	many	CSAVGGAYNEQFF	TGCAGTGCAGTTGGGGGTGCTTACAATGAGCAGTTCTTC
TRBD1	TRBJ1-4	TRBV20-1	many	CSVKGTARVEKLFF	TGCAGTGTTAAAGGGACAGCCCGCGTGGAAAAACTGTTTTTT
NA	TRBJ1-5	TRBV12-3/TRBV12-4	NA	CASRREGSSKPQHF	TGTGCCAGCAGGCGGGAAGGGAGCAGTAAGCCCCAGCATTTT
NA	TRBJ1-1	TRBV6-1	NA	CASSPLGGHTEAFF	TGTGCCAGCAGCCCTCTCGGGGGTCACACTGAAGCTTTCTTT
TRBD1	TRBJ2-2	TRBV28	few	CASTNRGHTGELFF	TGTGCCAGCACAAACAGGGGGCACACCGGGGAGCTGTTTTTT
TRBD2	TRBJ2-1	TRBV30	NA	CAWSVPNSASGKDEQFF	TGTGCCTGGAGTGTACCGAATTCGGCTAGCGGGAAAGATGAGCAGTTCTTC
NA	TRBJ2-3	TRBV3-1	NA	CASSTFDWSTDTQYF	TGTGCCAGCAGCACCTTTGACTGGTCCACAGATACGCAGTATTTT
TRBD2	TRBJ2-1	TRBV6-2/TRBV6-3	few	CASSYSPQGLAVSYNEQFF	TGTGCCAGCAGTTACTCCCCCCAAGGACTAGCGGTTTCATACAATGAGCAGTTCTTC
TRBD2	TRBJ2-1	TRBV10-3	NA	CAISDQTSGGHNEQFF	TGTGCCATCAGTGACCAAACTAGCGGGGGCCACAATGAGCAGTTCTTC
TRBD2	TRBJ2-7	TRBV9	few	CASSVGAGAYEQYF	TGTGCCAGCAGCGTAGGAGCGGGGGCCTACGAGCAGTACTTC
TRBD2	TRBJ2-1	TRBV7-9	few	CASSVSGPYNEQFF	TGTGCCAGCAGCGTTAGCGGGCCTTACAATGAGCAGTTCTTC
NA	TRBJ2-1	TRBV27	NA	CASSDYDEQFF	TGTGCCAGCAGCGACTACGATGAGCAGTTCTTC
NA	TRBJ2-1	TRBV28	NA	CASSRRGSHEQFF	TGTGCCAGCAGTCGCCGTGGTAGCCATGAGCAGTTCTTC
NA	TRBJ2-7	TRBV5-5	NA	CASSFAPYEQYF	TGTGCCAGCAGCTTTGCCCCTTACGAGCAGTACTTC
NA	TRBJ2-1	TRBV5-1	few	CASSTVAAPYNEQFF	TGCGCCAGCAGCACCGTAGCGGCCCCCTACAATGAGCAGTTCTTC
NA	TRBJ2-7	TRBV9	few	CASSVTGLAYEQYF	TGTGCCAGCAGCGTAACGGGTCTCGCCTACGAGCAGTACTTC
NA	TRBJ1-3	TRBV5-1	few	CASRRSRGENTIYF	TGCGCCAGCAGGAGGTCCAGGGGTGAAAACACCATATATTTT
NA	TRBJ2-3	TRBV7-6	NA	CASSLNGGAADTQYF	TGTGCCAGCAGCTTAAATGGTGGGGCGGCAGATACGCAGTATTTT
NA	TRBJ1-6	TRBV12-3/TRBV12-4	many	CASSENSPLHF	TGTGCCAGCAGTGAGAATTCACCCCTCCACTTT
TRBD2	TRBJ2-1	TRBV2	NA	CASAGTNDVEQFF	TGTGCCAGCGCCGGGACTAATGACGTTGAGCAGTTCTTC
NA	TRBJ2-3	TRBV27	few	CASSSTAGLIATPTDTQYF	TGTGCCAGCAGTTCCACGGCAGGCCTTATTGCTACCCCGACAGATACGCAGTATTTT
NA	TRBJ2-1	TRBV20-1	NA	CSARDSEKFGIEQFF	TGCAGTGCTAGAGATTCGGAAAAGTTCGGCATTGAGCAGTTCTTC
TRBD1	TRBJ2-1	TRBV7-3	NA	CASSPLGTAKKNEQFF	TGTGCCAGCAGCCCACTCGGGACAGCTAAGAAGAATGAGCAGTTCTTC
NA	TRBJ2-3	TRBV30	few	CAWSAQSTDTQYF	TGTGCCTGGTCCGCACAGAGCACAGATACGCAGTATTTT
TRBD1	TRBJ2-2	TRBV30	few	CAWNSGTGNTGELFF	TGTGCCTGGAATTCGGGGACAGGGAACACCGGGGAGCTGTTTTTT